Below are 26 T cell receptor beta chains sequenced from a single sample in a study of cytomegalovirus exposure and HLA in healthy donors. The PCR ran on 60 Vbeta and 13 Jbeta primers. The method was immunoSEQ multiplex PCR; TCRdb's version includes in-frame clones alone and lacks a portion of them. The table has fewer than 150,000 clones, approximately 80% seen once. The sample consisted of PBMCs. The receptors stem from a female donor in good health and CMV-seropositive.

J is TRBJ1-5 and V is TRBV5-6; 7 bases align to TRBD1. The V and J ends lost 1 base and 0 bases, in that order; junction bases with no gene match: 1. The CDR3 is made up of 15 amino acids. Germline V gene data show CDR1 as SGHDT and CDR2 as YYEEEE. The chain's CDR3 is CASSLTGDSNQPQHF. The CDR3 DNA reads TGTGCCAGCAGCTTGACAGGGGATAGCAATCAGCCCCAGCATTTT.

DNA of the CDR3: TGTGCCAGCAGTGAGGCTAGCGGGGGGGCTGCGGGAGAGACCCAGTACTTC. Protein product: CASSEASGGAAGETQYF. This sequence joins TRBV2 and TRBJ2-5; 12 positions agree with TRBD2. The ends lost 3 bases at V and 4 bases at J; junction bases unmatched: 9. The CDR3 contains 17 residues. The germline gives CDR1 SNHLY, CDR2 FYNNEI.

The gene calls are TRBV7-9 and TRBJ1-4; 7 nucleotides agree with TRBD1. Germline assignment: CDR1 SEHNR and CDR2 FQNEAQ (reference sequence). This CDR3 comprises 14 residues. Trimming removed 5 bases from V and 3 bases from J; junction bases left unmatched: 3. This CDR3 reads CASSPGGPNEKLFF. The CDR3 DNA reads TGTGCCAGCAGCCCAGGGGGGCCTAATGAAAAACTGTTTTTT. Filled out from reference TRBV7-9 and TRBJ1-4, the complete variable domain reads DTGVSQNPRHKITKRGQNVTFRCDPISEHNRLYWYRQTLGQGPEFLTYFQNEAQLEKSRLLSDRFSAERPKGSFSTLEIQRTEQGDSAMYLCASSPGGPNEKLFFGSGTQLSVL.

The chain joins TRBV5-4 to TRBJ2-7; 7 bases match TRBD2. Germline lookup yields CDR1 SGHNT and CDR2 YYREEE (reference sequence). Losses at the gene ends were 5 bases for V and 2 bases for J; bases not matched to a gene: 10. This CDR3 region has 15 residues. The CDR3 is CASSSYGGVTYEQYF. CDR3 in DNA: TGTGCCAGCAGTTCGTATGGGGGGGTGACCTACGAGCAGTACTTC.

The chain has TRBV5-6 and TRBJ1-1; TRBD1 is a possible D gene (6 bases). Trimming stripped 4 bases from V and 0 bases from J, with 10 bases between. In germline, CDR1 is SGHDT, CDR2 YYEEEE. The CDR3 sequence is 14 residues long. This CDR3 reads CASSQGTMNTEAFF. In DNA form, the CDR3 reads TGTGCCAGCAGCCAGGGGACCATGAACACTGAAGCTTTCTTT.

J is TRBJ2-7 and V is TRBV5-1; 9 bases fit TRBD1. CDR3 length: 14 residues. Germline values: CDR1 SGHRS, CDR2 YFSETQ. The ends lost 4 bases at V and 6 bases at J; junction bases unmatched: 8. CDR3 amino acids: CASSTGTGLGEQYF. The CDR3 DNA reads as TGCGCCAGCAGCACCGGGACAGGGCTTGGCGAGCAGTACTTC.

In this sample, this clone turned up a few times. The J gene is TRBJ1-2, the V gene TRBV30; tentative D call: TRBD1 (6 bases). With 4 bases removed from V and 2 bases from J, the gap between germline ends came to 8 bases. Germline V gene data show CDR1 as GTSNPN and CDR2 as SVGIG (reference sequence). CDR3 length equals 12 residues. Here the CDR3 reads CAWNRENYGYTF. CDR3 coding DNA: TGTGCCTGGAACAGGGAGAACTATGGCTACACCTTC.

This chain links TRBV7-8 with TRBJ2-7, with D tentatively TRBD1 (6 bases). The CDR3 runs to 14 residues. V gave up 4 bases and J gave up 1 base, with 11 bases separating them. In germline, CDR1 is SGHVS, CDR2 FQNEAQ. The DNA of the CDR3 is TGTGCCAGCAGCTACCGTGGACAGTCCTACGAGCAGTACTTC. Translation: CASSYRGQSYEQYF.

This clone has more than one count but fewer than ten. Other DNA sequences of this sample code for an identical CDR3. This chain joins TRBV5-1 and TRBJ1-6, with D hard to call. The ends were cut back, 0 bases at V and 10 bases at J, with 11 bases in the middle. The germline V gene encodes CDR1 SGHRS and CDR2 YFSETQ. The CDR3 contains 14 residues. The CDR3 loop reads CASSLERAGSPLHF. In nucleotides, the CDR3 is TGCGCCAGCAGCTTGGAGAGGGCGGGGTCACCCCTCCACTTT.

The rearrangement uses TRBV10-3 and TRBJ1-2; D ambiguous. This CDR3 spans 13 amino acids. V gave up 0 bases and J gave up 4 bases, with 6 bases separating them. Germline V gives CDR1 ENHRY, CDR2 SYGVKD. CDR3 nucleotide sequence: TGTGCCATCAGTGAGTCTGTCAGCTATGGCTACACCTTC. Translating gives CAISESVSYGYTF.

The chain employs TRBV7-9 and TRBJ2-7; D gene uncertain. This CDR3 has 11 amino acids. Trimming took off 5 bases at V and 4 bases at J, with 6 bases between the two ends. Germline CDR1 SEHNR, CDR2 FQNEAQ (reference sequence). CDR3 DNA sequence: TGTGCCAGCAGCCCTCTTTACGAGCAGTACTTC. As protein: CASSPLYEQYF.

The V and J genes are TRBV13 and TRBJ1-3; D is ambiguous. Germline CDR1 PRHDT, CDR2 FYEKMQ (reference sequence). Trimming pared 5 bases from V and 0 bases from J, leaving 8 bases between. The CDR3 has 14 amino acids. Here the CDR3 reads CASSQASSGNTIYF. For the CDR3, the DNA is TGTGCCAGCAGCCAGGCGAGCTCTGGAAACACCATATATTTT.

The V gene is TRBV19, the J gene TRBJ1-5; no firm D call. Germline loops: CDR1 LNHDA, CDR2 SQIVND (reference sequence). The CDR3 loop spans 15 amino acids. Deletions cut 3 bases from V and 0 bases from J, with 9 bases between. CDR3: CASSMGGYSNQPQHF. The CDR3 DNA sequence: TGTGCCAGTAGTATGGGAGGTTATAGCAATCAGCCCCAGCATTTT.

CDR3 amino acids: CASRGLAVPSYNEQFF. The CDR3 region has the DNA TGCGCCAGCAGGGGACTAGCGGTACCATCCTACAATGAGCAGTTCTTC. The gene calls are TRBV4-1 and TRBJ2-1; 11 bases align to TRBD2. The V gene's germline CDR1 is MGHRA and CDR2 YSYEKL. V was pared by 6 bases and J by 1 base, with 5 bases of the junction left unmatched. The CDR3 runs 16 residues.

This chain uses TRBV5-4 with TRBJ2-1, with 10 positions matching TRBD1. The CDR3 runs to 15 residues. Germline lookup yields CDR1 SGHNT and CDR2 YYREEE (reference sequence). V lost 4 bases and J lost 5; bases outside the gene matches: 6. CDR3 sequence reads: CASSPRTGGNNEQFF. Written as DNA, the CDR3 is TGTGCCAGCAGCCCAAGGACAGGGGGAAACAATGAGCAGTTCTTC.

The DNA for the CDR3 is TGTGCCAGCAGTCGGGGAACTGGAAACACCATATATTTT. Translation gives CASSRGTGNTIYF. The chain links TRBV6-5 to TRBJ1-3; D gene uncertain. The CDR3 has 13 amino acids. Trimming cost V 5 bases and J 2 bases, with 7 bases left between them. Looked up from germline, CDR1 is MNHEY and CDR2 is SVGAGI.

The chain recombines TRBV30 with TRBJ1-4; D is undetermined. Germline assignment: CDR1 GTSNPN and CDR2 SVGIG (reference sequence). Trimming cost V 1 base and J 5 bases, with 11 bases left between them. The CDR3 covers 14 residues. CDR3 coding DNA: TGTGCCTGGAGTGGAAGAGACGGGAATGAAAAACTGTTTTTT. Residues: CAWSGRDGNEKLFF.

A single count supports this clone. The chain carries TRBV7-2 and TRBJ2-3; 10 positions match TRBD1. This CDR3 is 16 amino acids long. V gave up 5 bases and J gave up 1 base; unmatched junction bases: 6. Germline V lookup: CDR1 SGHTA, CDR2 FQGNSA. The CDR3 is CASSSLGTGGTDTQYF. The CDR3 DNA follows: TGTGCCAGCAGCAGCCTGGGGACAGGGGGCACAGATACGCAGTATTTT.

The chain employs TRBV2 and TRBJ1-1; D perhaps matches TRBD1 (6 bases). This CDR3 contains 14 residues. Trimming removed 3 bases at V and 4 bases at J, with 12 bases between. CDR1 is SNHLY, CDR2 FYNNEI, per germline. The DNA of the CDR3 is TGTGCCAGCAGTGAGGGGGGGGGCGTCACTGAAGCTTTCTTT. It encodes CASSEGGGVTEAFF.

This sequence joins TRBV6-5 and TRBJ1-2, with 9 bases aligning to TRBD1. Looked up from germline, CDR1 is MNHEY and CDR2 is SVGAGI. The CDR3 has 14 residues. Trimming at V came to 5 bases and at J to 4 bases, leaving 5 bases not matched to a gene. Written as DNA, the CDR3 is TGTGCCAGCAGTGCGGGACAGGGCCCCTATGGCTACACCTTC. Its protein is CASSAGQGPYGYTF.

This clone was recorded once. The chain couples TRBV2 to TRBJ2-7; 8 bases agree with TRBD2. With V trimmed by 4 bases and J by 2 bases, 7 bases remained unmatched. In germline, CDR1 is SNHLY, CDR2 FYNNEI. The CDR3 has 15 residues. CDR3 nucleotide sequence: TGTGCCAGCAGTGCGGCTAGCGGGTTTCCCTACGAGCAGTACTTC. It specifies CASSAASGFPYEQYF. The full variable domain, completed using reference TRBV2 and TRBJ2-7, is EPEVTQTPSHQVTQMGQEVILRCVPISNHLYFYWYRQILGQKVEFLVSFYNNEISEKSEIFDDQFSVERPDGSNFTLKIRSTKLEDSAMYFCASSAASGFPYEQYFGPGTRLTVT.

The rearrangement uses TRBV18 and TRBJ1-2, with D possibly matching TRBD1 (6 bases). V shed 2 bases and J shed 3 bases, with 10 bases lying between them. This CDR3 is 14 amino acids long. From germline, CDR1 is KGHSH and CDR2 LQKENI. The CDR3 region is CASSPERGYYGYTF. CDR3 DNA sequence: TGTGCCAGCTCACCAGAGAGGGGGTACTATGGCTACACCTTC.

This clone occurred once. The chain employs TRBV7-3 and TRBJ2-6, with 7 nucleotides matching TRBD2. This CDR3 spans 16 amino acids. V lost 5 bases and J lost 3; bases outside the gene matches: 7. Germline-derived CDR1 and CDR2 are SGHTA and FQGTGA. This chain's CDR3 is CASSPIGGVGANVLTF. The CDR3 DNA sequence: TGTGCCAGCAGCCCAATTGGGGGGGTTGGGGCCAACGTCCTGACTTTC. The variable domain in full, with the rest retrieved from reference TRBV7-3 and TRBJ2-6, is GAGVSQTPSNKVTEKGKYVELRCDPISGHTALYWYRQSLGQGPEFLIYFQGTGAADDSGLPNDRFFAVRPEGSVSTLKIQRTERGDSAVYLCASSPIGGVGANVLTFGAGSRLTVL.

CDR3 region: CAWSKGQAAQRAFF. CDR3 coding DNA: TGTGCCTGGAGTAAAGGACAGGCTGCCCAAAGGGCTTTCTTT. V and J are TRBV30 and TRBJ1-1; 7 bases agree with TRBD1. Trimming removed 2 bases from V and 11 bases from J; junction bases left unmatched: 14. The CDR3 sequence is 14 residues long. Germline assignment: CDR1 GTSNPN and CDR2 SVGIG (reference sequence).

This chain uses TRBV30 with TRBJ2-7; 10 positions agree with TRBD1. CDR3 length: 14 amino acids. Germline lookup yields CDR1 GTSNPN and CDR2 SVGIG (reference sequence). With 2 bases clipped from V and 3 bases from J, the junction kept 4 bases outside the gene matches. CDR3 nucleotides: TGTGCCTGGAGTTCCGGGACAGGGGTCTACGAGCAGTACTTC. Translation: CAWSSGTGVYEQYF.

This chain uses TRBV19 with TRBJ1-3, with D hard to call. Trimming removed 4 bases from V and 0 bases from J, with 7 bases in between. Germline loops: CDR1 LNHDA, CDR2 SQIVND (reference sequence). The CDR3 runs 14 residues. DNA for the CDR3: TGTGCCAGTAGTAACATGGCCTCTGGAAACACCATATATTTT. This sequence encodes CASSNMASGNTIYF.